A selection of T cell receptor beta chains follows, all from one sample in a study of blood T cell repertoires in COVID-19. Sequencing used immunoSEQ multiplex PCR; TCRdb keeps in-frame clones, though not all of them. Here the sample spans more than 300,000 clones, more than 70% being singletons. Sequencing was performed on PBMCs or T cells enriched from blood (not recorded which). Every receptor here comes from a man in his forties in a cohort exposed to, infected with or recovered from COVID-19 (not recorded which). Each CDR3 is given with its conserved first and last residue. A D gene is named only where the DNA matches it firmly. Clone size is stated in some rows and not others, as once, few, many or a class when expanded.

CASSYGGNEYEQYF | TGTGCCAGCAGTTACGGCGGGAATGAATACGAGCAGTACTTC | - | - | TRBJ2-7 | TRBV6-5
CASSLWGISAGYNEQFF | TGTGCCAGCAGCTTATGGGGGATTAGCGCGGGGTACAATGAGCAGTTCTTC | - | - | TRBJ2-1 | TRBV7-2
CASSLVRGNIQYF | TGTGCCAGCAGCTTGGTACGGGGGAACATTCAGTACTTC | - | - | TRBJ2-4 | TRBV7-9
CASSYSPGSYTQYF | TGTGCCAGCAGTTACTCGCCCGGGTCATATACGCAGTATTTT | - | - | TRBJ2-3 | TRBV6-5
CATSDFSDTQYF | TGTGCCACCAGTGATTTCAGTGATACGCAGTATTTT | - | - | TRBJ2-3 | TRBV24-1
CASSIVAGFGNQPQHF | TGTGCCAGTAGTATAGTGGCAGGATTCGGAAATCAGCCCCAGCATTTT | - | - | TRBJ1-5 | TRBV19
CASSFFSGTGVGYTF | TGTGCCAGCAGTTTCTTTTCCGGGACAGGGGTTGGCTACACCTTC | - | TRBD1 | TRBJ1-2 | TRBV5-4
CASSTDRGWQPQHF | TGTGCCAGCAGCACTGACAGGGGATGGCAGCCCCAGCATTTT | - | TRBD1 | TRBJ1-5 | TRBV7-9
CASSTGTSGITDTQYF | TGTGCCAGCAGCACCGGGACTAGCGGGATCACAGATACGCAGTATTTT | - | TRBD2 | TRBJ2-3 | TRBV9
CASSFRDLGNGYTF | TGTGCCAGCAGTTTTAGGGACTTGGGGAATGGCTACACCTTC | - | - | TRBJ1-2 | TRBV28
CASSAGGAYNEQFF | TGTGCCAGCAGTGCAGGGGGCGCTTACAATGAGCAGTTCTTC | - | TRBD1 | TRBJ2-1 | TRBV7-8
CASSAPAGASTDTQYF | TGCGCCAGCAGCGCGCCAGCGGGAGCTAGCACAGATACGCAGTATTTT | - | TRBD2 | TRBJ2-3 | TRBV5-1
CASSLGTRDRGTEAFF | TGCGCCAGCAGCTTGGGGACCCGGGACAGGGGGACTGAAGCTTTCTTT | few | TRBD1 | TRBJ1-1 | TRBV5-1
CASSQGGDGHYGYTF | TGCGCCAGCAGCCAAGGGGGCGACGGCCACTATGGCTACACCTTC | - | - | TRBJ1-2 | TRBV4-1
CASSPGQGSMNTGELFF | TGTGCCAGCAGCCCCGGCCAAGGGAGTATGAACACCGGGGAGCTGTTTTTT | - | - | TRBJ2-2 | TRBV3-1/TRBV3-2
CASSVSGRLTEQYF | TGTGCCAGCAGTGTTAGCGGGAGACTTACGGAGCAGTACTTC | - | TRBD2 | TRBJ2-7 | TRBV6-2/TRBV6-3
CASNPGVQETQYF | TGTGCCAGCAATCCAGGGGTTCAAGAGACCCAGTACTTC | - | - | TRBJ2-5 | TRBV12-3/TRBV12-4
CASSPGLAEASYNEQFF | TGTGCCAGCAGCCCCGGACTAGCGGAGGCCTCCTACAATGAGCAGTTCTTC | - | TRBD2 | TRBJ2-1 | TRBV7-9
CASSFSSAPEGETQYF | TGCGCCAGCAGCTTTTCTAGCGCGCCCGAAGGAGAGACCCAGTACTTC | few | - | TRBJ2-5 | TRBV5-1
CASSLGTGDTQYF | TGTGCCAGCAGCTTAGGAACAGGGGATACGCAGTATTTT | - | - | TRBJ2-3 | TRBV7-7
CASSPEDRLNTEAFF | TGTGCCAGCAGCCCCGAGGACAGGTTGAACACTGAAGCTTTCTTT | - | TRBD1 | TRBJ1-1 | TRBV7-3
CASSFTGDRGREGEDTQYF | TGTGCCAGCAGCTTTACAGGGGATCGGGGCCGGGAGGGGGAGGATACGCAGTATTTT | - | - | TRBJ2-3 | TRBV7-2
CASSEPARGQGYNEQFF | TGTGCCAGCAGTGAGCCCGCCAGGGGGCAAGGATACAATGAGCAGTTCTTC | - | TRBD1 | TRBJ2-1 | TRBV2
CASTLDGMSRAFF | TGTGCCAGCACTCTGGACGGGATGAGTCGGGCTTTCTTT | - | - | TRBJ1-1 | TRBV6-5
CASSAGGSSYNEQFF | TGTGCCAGCAGCGCGGGAGGGAGCTCCTACAATGAGCAGTTCTTC | - | TRBD2 | TRBJ2-1 | TRBV27
CASSFGQGYSYEQYF | TGTGCCAGCAGCTTCGGGCAGGGGTACTCCTACGAGCAGTACTTC | - | - | TRBJ2-7 | TRBV5-6
CAWNRQAHQPQHF | TGTGCCTGGAACAGACAGGCCCATCAGCCCCAGCATTTT | - | - | TRBJ1-5 | TRBV30
CASSPGQGAYEQYF | TGTGCCAGCTCACCAGGACAGGGAGCCTACGAGCAGTACTTC | - | TRBD1 | TRBJ2-7 | TRBV18
CASSLGRLAQETQYF | TGTGCCAGCAGCTTAGGTCGACTAGCCCAAGAGACCCAGTACTTC | - | TRBD2 | TRBJ2-5 | TRBV7-9
CASNGQYSNQPQHF | TGTGCCAGCAACGGACAGTATAGCAATCAGCCCCAGCATTTT | - | - | TRBJ1-5 | TRBV2
CARPETSGSLTDTQYF | TGTGCCAGGCCGGAGACTAGCGGGAGTCTCACAGATACGCAGTATTTT | once | TRBD2 | TRBJ2-3 | TRBV2
CASSPVRFSGRVGTDTQYF | TGTGCCAGCAGCCCAGTCCGTTTTAGCGGGAGGGTGGGCACAGATACGCAGTATTTT | - | TRBD2 | TRBJ2-3 | TRBV11-2
CASSLSGRASGELFF | TGTGCCAGCAGTCTCAGCGGGAGGGCCTCCGGGGAGCTGTTTTTT | - | TRBD2 | TRBJ2-2 | TRBV27
CASSSRPSGANVLTF | TGTGCCAGCAGTTCCAGGCCCTCTGGGGCCAACGTCCTGACTTTC | - | - | TRBJ2-6 | TRBV6-2/TRBV6-3
CASSATGNRENQPQHF | TGTGCCAGCAGCGCGACCGGGAACAGGGAGAATCAGCCCCAGCATTTT | - | - | TRBJ1-5 | TRBV7-8
CASSTGTFTEAFF | TGTGCCAGCTCAACCGGGACATTCACTGAAGCTTTCTTT | - | - | TRBJ1-1 | TRBV18
CASSRRGPYEQYF | TGTGCCAGCAGCCGCCGGGGTCCCTACGAGCAGTACTTC | - | - | TRBJ2-7 | TRBV3-1/TRBV3-2
CATSRDQGTGGRVREQYF | TGTGCCACCAGCAGAGATCAGGGGACAGGGGGCAGGGTTCGGGAGCAGTACTTC | - | TRBD1 | TRBJ2-7 | TRBV15
CASSKKTLGEAFF | TGTGCCAGCAGCAAAAAAACACTAGGTGAAGCTTTCTTT | once | - | TRBJ1-1 | TRBV14
CASSTGDTNEKLFF | TGTGCCAGTAGTACAGGGGATACTAATGAAAAACTGTTTTTT | - | - | TRBJ1-4 | TRBV19
CASRDRGSSYEQYF | TGTGCCAGCAGGGACAGGGGAAGCTCCTACGAGCAGTACTTC | - | TRBD1 | TRBJ2-7 | TRBV3-1/TRBV3-2
CASSLQGGGTEAFF | TGCGCCAGCAGCTTACAGGGCGGAGGCACTGAAGCTTTCTTT | - | - | TRBJ1-1 | TRBV5-1
CASSRGVGRADTGELFF | TGCGCCAGCAGTCGCGGAGTCGGCAGGGCGGACACCGGGGAGCTGTTTTTT | - | - | TRBJ2-2 | TRBV10-2
CSGTGTGRSEQYF | TGCAGCGGCACCGGGACAGGCCGTTCCGAGCAGTACTTC | few | TRBD1 | TRBJ2-7 | TRBV29-1
CASSSDGRGMSYGYTF | TGTGCCAGCAGCTCCGATGGAAGGGGAATGAGCTATGGCTACACCTTC | - | - | TRBJ1-2 | TRBV7-9
CASRRIRAGQTTDTQYF | TGTGCCAGCAGACGCATCAGGGCGGGACAGACCACAGATACGCAGTATTTT | - | - | TRBJ2-3 | TRBV7-8
CASRGQGGADTEAFF | TGTGCCAGCAGGGGACAGGGAGGTGCCGACACTGAAGCTTTCTTT | - | TRBD1 | TRBJ1-1 | TRBV6-4
CASSIGSDSSGANVLTF | TGTGCCAGTAGTATCGGCAGCGATAGCTCTGGGGCCAACGTCCTGACTTTC | - | - | TRBJ2-6 | TRBV19